The 18 T cell receptor beta chains given below trace back to one sample, sequenced in a study of blood T cell repertoires in COVID-19. Produced via immunoSEQ multiplex PCR; TCRdb's table is partial and in-frame only. The data contain roughly 230,000 clones, approximately 85% of them singletons. The sequenced material came from peripheral blood. Every receptor here comes from a middle-aged man with acute or convalescent COVID-19.

This sequence joins TRBV5-1 and TRBJ1-4; no reliable D call. CDR1 and CDR2 (germline): SGHRS, YFSETQ. The V gene lost 0 bases and the J gene lost 3 bases, with 9 bases spanning the gap. The CDR3 has 15 amino acids. CDR3 region: CASSLEDLSNEKLFF. In DNA, the CDR3 is TGCGCCAGCAGCTTGGAAGACTTATCTAATGAAAAACTGTTTTTT.

This chain joins TRBV20-1 and TRBJ2-3; 12 bases match TRBD2. After removal of 3 bases from V and 4 bases from J, the junction contained 5 bases not matched to a gene. Germline V CDR1 and CDR2: DFQATT, SNEGSKA (reference sequence). The CDR3 extends over 15 amino acids. In DNA, the CDR3 is TGCAGTGCTAGTGTACTAGCGGGGGGCCCAGATACGCAGTATTTT. It translates to CSASVLAGGPDTQYF.

This clone was counted between two and nine times. The chain links TRBV6-4 to TRBJ2-3; TRBD2 matches at 7 bases. Germline loops: CDR1 MRHNA, CDR2 SNTAGT. The CDR3 extends over 14 amino acids. V shed 0 bases, J shed 4 bases, and the junction held 1 base outside the gene matches. CDR3 in amino acids: CASSDSSGADTQYF. CDR3 in DNA: TGTGCCAGCAGTGACTCCAGCGGGGCAGATACGCAGTATTTT.

The chain couples TRBV5-1 to TRBJ1-1; TRBD1 might be the D (6 bases). Germline V CDR1 and CDR2: SGHRS, YFSETQ. V lost 2 bases and J lost 4, with 18 bases in between. CDR3 length equals 16 residues. The DNA for the CDR3 is TGCGCCAGCAGCTTAGAAGGCCTCGGACAGCTCACTGAAGCTTTCTTT. This translates into CASSLEGLGQLTEAFF.

The chain couples TRBV13 to TRBJ1-1; 7 nucleotides line up with TRBD1. Trimming cost V 5 bases and J 5 bases; bases outside gene matches: 11. The V gene's germline CDR1 is PRHDT and CDR2 FYEKMQ (reference sequence). The CDR3 is 15 residues long. CDR3 sequence: CASSPNTGVGTEAFF. The CDR3 coding sequence is TGTGCCAGCAGCCCTAATACAGGGGTGGGTACTGAAGCTTTCTTT.

The chain recombines TRBV7-8 with TRBJ2-5; D unclear. Germline-derived CDR1 and CDR2 are SGHVS and FQNEAQ. This CDR3 is built from 14 residues. V was shortened by 5 bases and J by 0 bases, with 10 bases between the two germline ends. The CDR3 protein is CASSHFENQETQYF. The DNA for the CDR3 is TGTGCCAGCAGCCACTTTGAGAACCAAGAGACCCAGTACTTC.

The V call is TRBV19, the J call TRBJ1-2; 9 nucleotides agree with TRBD1. The length of the CDR3 is 15 residues. The germline V gene has CDR1 LNHDA and CDR2 SQIVND (reference sequence). Trimming cost V 6 bases and J 5 bases; bases outside gene matches: 10. Written as DNA, the CDR3 is TGTGCCAGTAGCGGACCGGGACAGGGATCTTATGGCTACACCTTC. This translates into CASSGPGQGSYGYTF.

The chain has TRBV7-3 and TRBJ2-1; the D gene is possibly TRBD2 (5 bases). This CDR3 has 16 residues. V was trimmed by 5 bases and J by 1 base, leaving 15 bases between them. Per germline, CDR1 SGHTA and CDR2 FQGTGA. CDR3 nucleotides: TGTGCCAGCAGCCCTGGAGGAAGTTGGTCCTACAATGAGCAGTTCTTC. It translates to CASSPGGSWSYNEQFF.

This clone has just one count. The chain employs TRBV13 and TRBJ2-1, with 11 bases aligning to TRBD2. Germline V gene sequence: CDR1 PRHDT, CDR2 FYEKMQ (reference sequence). Losses at the gene ends were 4 bases for V and 0 bases for J; bases not matched to a gene: 2. This CDR3 has 16 residues. This chain's CDR3 is CASSSGTSGSYNEQFF. CDR3 nucleotides: TGTGCCAGCAGCTCTGGGACTAGCGGCTCCTACAATGAGCAGTTCTTC.

The chain combines TRBV5-1 with TRBJ1-1; no clear D. The CDR3 is 12 amino acids. The V gene's germline CDR1 is SGHRS and CDR2 YFSETQ. V gave up 4 bases and J gave up 6 bases, with 10 bases separating them. The CDR3 nucleotides read TGCGCCAGCAGCCTAGGCCACGCTGAAGCTTTCTTT. Amino acid sequence: CASSLGHAEAFF.

The chain joins TRBV6-5 to TRBJ2-7, with 11 bases matching TRBD2. This CDR3 is 14 amino acids long. Germline-derived CDR1 and CDR2 are MNHEY and SVGAGI. Trimming took 5 bases from V and 4 from J; bases not matched to a gene: 4. As DNA, the CDR3 is TGTGCCAGCAGTCTCACTAGCGGGGGTTACGAGCAGTACTTC. It yields the protein CASSLTSGGYEQYF.

A word on this clone: A junction boundary mismatches the germline segment, possibly from a read error. The V gene is TRBV20-1, the J gene TRBJ2-7; perhaps TRBD2 as D (6 bases). CDR1 is DFQATT, CDR2 SNEGSKA, per germline (reference sequence). The CDR3 is 9 residues long. CDR3 sequence reads: CSAGARGDF. The CDR3, as DNA: TGCAGTGCTGGGGCCCGCGGGGACTTC.

Only one count was recorded for this clone. Other DNA sequences in the sample encode the same CDR3. V gene TRBV29-1 combines with J gene TRBJ1-1; the D gene is possibly TRBD1 (5 bases). Germline loops: CDR1 SQVTM, CDR2 ANQGSEA. The CDR3 has 12 residues. V shed 2 bases and J shed 4 bases, with 8 bases lying between them. As DNA, the CDR3 is TGCAGCGTTGAAACGGGGGGCACTGAAGCTTTCTTT. This translates into CSVETGGTEAFF.

The chain uses TRBV2 and TRBJ2-7; 9 bases are shared with TRBD1. Germline V gene data show CDR1 as SNHLY and CDR2 as FYNNEI. V lost 0 bases and J lost 4; bases outside the gene matches: 7. The CDR3 length is 16 residues. CDR3 sequence: CASSEARTGARYEQYF. The CDR3 DNA reads as TGTGCCAGCAGTGAAGCTAGGACAGGGGCTCGGTACGAGCAGTACTTC.

V is TRBV6-4 and J is TRBJ1-1; TRBD1 might be the D (5 bases). The length of the CDR3 is 13 residues. Germline CDR1 and CDR2: MRHNA and SNTAGT. The V end was cut by 6 bases, the J end by 0 bases, with 8 bases between. CDR3 sequence: CASRKTVNTEAFF. CDR3 coding DNA: TGTGCCAGCAGGAAGACAGTGAACACTGAAGCTTTCTTT.

With regard to this clone: An end of the junction differs from the germline gene, which may be a read error. This sequence joins TRBV3-1 (or the pseudogene TRBV3-2) and TRBJ2-3, with D maybe TRBD2 (5 bases). Germline values: CDR1 LGHDT, CDR2 YNNKEL (reference sequence). The CDR3 runs to 13 residues. For the CDR3, the DNA is TGTGCCAGCGGCCAGCGGCACACAGATACGCAGTATTTT. As protein: CASGQRHTDTQYF.

J is TRBJ1-5 and V is TRBV15; TRBD1 might be the D (6 bases). From germline, CDR1 is LNHNV and CDR2 YYDKDF (reference sequence). V was shortened by 5 bases and J by 0 bases, with 26 bases between the two germline ends. The CDR3 runs 20 residues. The CDR3 here is CATSAESAGTRYYSNQPQHF. CDR3 DNA sequence: TGTGCCACCAGCGCGGAATCGGCCGGGACACGCTATTATAGCAATCAGCCCCAGCATTTT.

The rearrangement uses TRBV6-5 and TRBJ2-7, with 8 bases lining up with TRBD1. V trimming: 9 bases; J trimming: 3 bases; junction bases outside the gene matches: 10. Germline assignment: CDR1 MNHEY and CDR2 SVGAGI. The CDR3 is 14 residues long. This CDR3 is CASNRDRSYYEQYF. CDR3 DNA sequence: TGTGCCAGTAACCGGGACAGGTCCTACTACGAGCAGTACTTC.